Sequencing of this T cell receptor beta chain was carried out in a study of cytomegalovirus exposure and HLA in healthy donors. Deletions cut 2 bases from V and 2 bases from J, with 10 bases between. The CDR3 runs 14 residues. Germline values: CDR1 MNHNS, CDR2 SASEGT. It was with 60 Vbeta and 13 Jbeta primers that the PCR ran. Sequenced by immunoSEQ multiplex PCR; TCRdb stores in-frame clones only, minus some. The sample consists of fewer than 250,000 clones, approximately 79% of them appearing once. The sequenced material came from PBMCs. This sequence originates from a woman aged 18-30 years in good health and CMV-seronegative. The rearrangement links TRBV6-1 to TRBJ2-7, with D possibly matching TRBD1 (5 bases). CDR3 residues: CASSEQGGTYEQYF. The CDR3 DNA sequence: TGTGCCAGCAGTGAACAGGGTGGTACCTACGAGCAGTACTTC.